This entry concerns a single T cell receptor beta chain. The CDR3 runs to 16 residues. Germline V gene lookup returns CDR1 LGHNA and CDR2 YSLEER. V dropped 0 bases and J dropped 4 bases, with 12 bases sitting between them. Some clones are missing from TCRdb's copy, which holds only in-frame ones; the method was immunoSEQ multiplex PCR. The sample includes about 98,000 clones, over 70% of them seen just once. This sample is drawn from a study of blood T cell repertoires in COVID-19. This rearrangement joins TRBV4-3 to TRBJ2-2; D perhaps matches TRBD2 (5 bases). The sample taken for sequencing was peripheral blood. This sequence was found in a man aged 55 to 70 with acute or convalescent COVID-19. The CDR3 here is CASSQDSGSSTGELFF. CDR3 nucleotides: TGCGCCAGCAGCCAAGATTCGGGGTCGAGCACCGGGGAGCTGTTTTTT.